These T cell receptor beta chains were read from a single sample in a study of cytomegalovirus exposure and HLA in healthy donors. Assay used: immunoSEQ multiplex PCR; TCRdb lists only in-frame clones, some missing. The repertoire holds approximately 180,000 clones, with roughly 12% as singletons. Sequencing was done on a sample of PBMCs. These receptors originate from a man in his fifties in good health and CMV-seropositive. Each CDR3 is given with its conserved first and last residue. Fields, in order: V gene, D gene, J gene, clone size, CDR3 DNA, CDR3 protein. A D gene is named only where the DNA matches it firmly. Not all rows give a size; the values are once, few, many and, for expanded clones, a class.

TRBV5-4	NA	TRBJ2-3	NA	TGTGCCAGCAGCTTAAGCCCCGGAGATACGCAGTATTTT	CASSLSPGDTQYF
TRBV7-2	NA	TRBJ2-5	few	TGTGCCAGCAGCAGACAATGGGCCCAGTACTTC	CASSRQWAQYF
TRBV29-1	NA	TRBJ1-1	NA	TGCAGCGTTGAGGATAGCACGAACACTGAAGCTTTCTTT	CSVEDSTNTEAFF
TRBV30	TRBD2	TRBJ2-1	NA	TGTGCCTGCCGGACTAGCGGGGGGGCGAATGAGCAGTTCTTC	CACRTSGGANEQFF
TRBV18	NA	TRBJ1-1	NA	TGTGCCAGCTCGTCGACACAGAACACTGAAGCTTTCTTT	CASSSTQNTEAFF
TRBV10-3	TRBD1	TRBJ2-3	NA	TGTGCCCTAGGACAGGGGGGAAGGGCAGATACGCAGTATTTT	CALGQGGRADTQYF
TRBV6-6	NA	TRBJ2-5	NA	TGTGCCAGCAGTCTAACACGAGGGGAGACCCAGTACTTC	CASSLTRGETQYF
TRBV7-2	NA	TRBJ2-2	few	TGTGCCAGCAGCTTTTCCAGGGGCACCGGGGAGCTGTTTTTT	CASSFSRGTGELFF
TRBV7-6	TRBD2	TRBJ2-7	NA	TGTGCCAGCAGCTCCACTAGCGGGGGGGCCTACGAGCAGTACTTC	CASSSTSGGAYEQYF
TRBV27	TRBD2	TRBJ2-3	NA	TGTGCCAGCAGCGGGGGGCTAGCGGGGGGGCTAGGTACGCAGTATTTT	CASSGGLAGGLGTQYF
TRBV23-1	NA	TRBJ1-5	few	TGCGCCAGCAGTCCAACTAATCAGCCCCAGCATTTT	CASSPTNQPQHF
TRBV11-1	NA	TRBJ2-7	NA	TGTGCCAGCACCTCCGGGTCTAGCTACGAGCAGTACTTC	CASTSGSSYEQYF
TRBV4-3	TRBD1	TRBJ2-5	NA	TGCGCCAGCAGCGACGGACAGGGGGGGTTCCAAGAGACCCAGTACTTC	CASSDGQGGFQETQYF
TRBV4-2	NA	TRBJ1-1	NA	TGTGCCAGCAGCCAAGCACAGTCGAACACTGAAGCTTTCTTT	CASSQAQSNTEAFF
TRBV6-5	NA	TRBJ2-3	few	TGTGCCAGCAGTTCCATAGATGAGGCAGATACGCAGTATTTT	CASSSIDEADTQYF
TRBV5-1	NA	TRBJ2-1	few	TGCGCCAGCAGCTCGACTGCCTACAATGAGCAGTTCTTC	CASSSTAYNEQFF
TRBV5-1	NA	TRBJ1-2	few	TGCGCCAGCAGCTTGATGGGGGGGAAAGTTGGAAGAGTTTATGGCTACACCTTC	CASSLMGGKVGRVYGYTF
TRBV30	NA	TRBJ2-5	few	TGTGCCTGGAGTGGGCTAGGAAATGAAGAGACCCAGTACTTC	CAWSGLGNEETQYF
TRBV27	TRBD2	TRBJ2-2	few	TGTGCCAGCAAAAGCGGGGGGAACGGGGAGCTGTTTTTT	CASKSGGNGELFF
TRBV19	TRBD1	TRBJ1-6	NA	TGTGCCAGTAGCCCGGACAGGCTTAATTCACCCCTCCACTTT	CASSPDRLNSPLHF
TRBV2	NA	TRBJ1-6	NA	TGTGCCAGCAGTGAAGGGAGGACCCATAATTCACCCCTCCACTTT	CASSEGRTHNSPLHF
TRBV7-8	NA	TRBJ2-4	few	TGTGCCAGCAGCTTAGTGGCAGGCCAAGGGGGCATTCAGTACTTC	CASSLVAGQGGIQYF
TRBV29-1	TRBD1	TRBJ1-1	few	TGCAGCGGGCGACAGGGGGGCTGGAGAGCGAACACTGAAGCTTTCTTT	CSGRQGGWRANTEAFF
TRBV9	NA	TRBJ2-7	few	TGTGCCAGCAGCAAGAGTTTGGGGGGGGCGGAAGGGGAGCAGTACTTC	CASSKSLGGAEGEQYF
TRBV5-1	NA	TRBJ2-7	NA	TGCGCCAGCAGCTTGTACTCCGGCTACGAGCAGTACTTC	CASSLYSGYEQYF
TRBV19	TRBD1	TRBJ2-7	NA	TGTGCCAGTAGTATAGCGGTGGGACAGCTATACGAGCAGTACTTC	CASSIAVGQLYEQYF
TRBV28	NA	TRBJ2-1	few	TGTGCCAGCAAGGTGGGCCGCCAGACCTACAATGAGCAGTTCTTC	CASKVGRQTYNEQFF
TRBV28	NA	TRBJ1-2	NA	TGTGCCATCTCTCGCTTACTTGGGGGGTATGGCTCCACCTTC	CAISRLLGGYGSTF
TRBV5-6	NA	TRBJ1-6	NA	TGTGCCAGCAGTCTTGGAAGGGGGGGAAATAATTCACCCCTCCACTTT	CASSLGRGGNNSPLHF
TRBV18	NA	TRBJ2-6	few	TGTGCCAGCTCACTCGACAGAAGCTCTGGGGCCAACGTCCTGACTTTC	CASSLDRSSGANVLTF
TRBV2	NA	TRBJ2-5	few	TGTGCCAGCAGTGTTGGGCACCAACACCAAGAGACCCAGTACTTC	CASSVGHQHQETQYF
TRBV5-5	TRBD1	TRBJ1-4	NA	TGTGCCAGCGGACCCGGGACAGTTAATGAAAAACTGTTTTTT	CASGPGTVNEKLFF
TRBV5-5	NA	TRBJ1-2	NA	TGTGCCAGCAGCTTGGGTGCACGGGAATCCTATGGCTACACCTTC	CASSLGARESYGYTF
TRBV5-1	TRBD2	TRBJ2-2	NA	TGCGCCAGCAGTAGCGGGGGGCCCGGGGAGCTGTTTTTT	CASSSGGPGELFF
TRBV6-6	NA	TRBJ1-6	few	TGTGCCAGCAGATTAGGGGTTAATTCACCCCTCCACTTT	CASRLGVNSPLHF
TRBV19	TRBD1	TRBJ1-1	few	TGTGCCAGTAGTTTCCCCTGGACAGGGGAAGCTTTCTTT	CASSFPWTGEAFF
TRBV30	NA	TRBJ1-4	few	TGTGCCTGGAGTGTACGTACGGCAACTAATGAAAAACTGTTTTTT	CAWSVRTATNEKLFF
TRBV6-6	NA	TRBJ2-3	NA	TGTGCCAGCAGTTACTCGGAGCTCAGGGGCGATACGCAGTATTTT	CASSYSELRGDTQYF